A single T cell receptor (beta chain) is shown here with its context. Its antigen is unknown. This sample was taken from a study of T-cell memory formation after mild COVID-19. Study-wide context: Clusters were largely donor specific.

TCRdb itself ran the 5' RACE reads through MiXCR, one entry per CDR3 protein. The sample records 470,000 or so distinct CDR3 sequences, roughly 25% being singletons. The germline gives CDR1 MDHEN, CDR2 SYDVKM. This CDR3 is built from 15 residues. V lost 5 bases and J 3 bases, leaving 11 bases between the germline ends. Study observations and caveats: Mainly CM and EM harbored the contracting CD4+ clones; mainly EMRA harbored the CD8+ ones.

Sequencing was done on a sample of PBMCs or a T cell subset sorted from them (not recorded which). The TCR comes from an adult woman who had mild COVID-19 (a few samples of this study predate the infection). Cell type and time point are not known. The chain is built from TRBV28 and TRBJ1-6, with D possibly being TRBD1 (6 bases). CDR3 nucleotides: TGTGCCAGCAGTATGGGGACACTCTATAATTCACCCCTCCACTTT. Protein sequence: CASSMGTLYNSPLHF.